This T cell receptor beta chain was captured in a study of T cell changes during pregnancy in multiple sclerosis. Sequencing used immunoSEQ multiplex PCR; TCRdb keeps in-frame clones, though not all of them. This table holds around 100,000 clones, approximately 90% found once. This clone occurred once. Trimming took off 4 bases at V and 1 base at J, with 17 bases between the two ends. CDR3 length equals 16 residues. Germline V lookup: CDR1 SGHRS, CDR2 YFSETQ. V is TRBV5-1 and J is TRBJ1-1, with D perhaps matching TRBD1 (6 bases). The clonotype was recovered from a female donor with multiple sclerosis, enrolled in a pregnancy study. Here the sequenced sample was peripheral blood, taken in the second trimester of pregnancy. This CDR3 is CASSPRTDGRNTEAFF. DNA for the CDR3: TGCGCCAGCAGCCCTCGGACAGACGGTAGGAACACTGAAGCTTTCTTT. Filled out from reference TRBV5-1 and TRBJ1-1, the complete variable domain reads KAGVTQTPRYLIKTRGQQVTLSCSPISGHRSVSWYQQTPGQGLQFLFEYFSETQRNKGNFPGRFSGRQFSNSRSEMNVSTLELGDSALYLCASSPRTDGRNTEAFFGQGTRLTVV.